A single sample is the source of the 25 T cell receptor beta chains below, sequenced in a study of blood T cells in healthy people across ages (dated by TCRdb to the mid-2010s). Libraries were built with 5' RACE. Reads for this sample came from an Illumina HiSeq 2500. The second PCR ran for roughly 7 to 12 cycles and used a J-beta primer mix along with a sample-barcoded 5' primer. TCRdb redid the processing of the public reads, applying fastp at Q25 and MiXCR, and retained in-frame beta chains. CDR3 protein duplicates are merged, each entry listing the most common genes and DNA. Counted in this sample were 850,000 to 1,300,000 distinct CDR3 sequences; over 35% of them appeared once. The top ten clones comprise under 20% of the sample. Sequencing was done on a sample of blood. The source of these receptors is a woman aged 55 to 70 in good health.

The J gene is TRBJ2-3, the V gene TRBV7-2; weak D call: TRBD2 (6 bases). Trimming took off 4 bases at V and 4 bases at J, with 24 bases between the two ends. Germline V gene sequence: CDR1 SGHTA, CDR2 FQGNSA. The CDR3 sequence is 18 residues long. This chain's CDR3 is CASSSGEGFGRRSDTQYF. The CDR3 DNA follows: TGTGCCAGCAGCTCGGGAGAGGGTTTCGGGAGACGGTCAGATACGCAGTATTTT.

Regarding this clonotype: The germline gene is not matched at one end of the junction; a read error may be the cause. The chain uses TRBV11-1 and TRBJ2-1, with 9 bases aligning to TRBD2. The DNA end is more similar to TRBJ2-7, so the J call may be wrong. Germline values: CDR1 SGHAT, CDR2 FQDESV (reference sequence). The CDR3 length is 16 residues. CDR3 in DNA: TGCGCCAGCAGTATTCTAGCGGGGAGCTCCTACAATGAGCAGTACTTC. Encoded protein: CASSILAGSSYNEQYF.

The chain is built from TRBV28 and TRBJ1-1; D ambiguous. The CDR3 has 14 amino acids. Germline lookup yields CDR1 MDHEN and CDR2 SYDVKM. Trimming cost V 5 bases and J 1 base, with 11 bases left between them. The CDR3 DNA sequence: TGTGCCAGCAGTCCCACCCACAGGAACACTGAAGCTTTCTTT. It encodes CASSPTHRNTEAFF.

V gene TRBV4-2 combines with J gene TRBJ1-4; D gene uncertain. Germline CDR1 reads LGHNA; CDR2 reads YNFKEQ. The CDR3 spans 12 residues. Between the trimmed V and J ends, which lost 1 base and 8 bases, there was a span of 5 bases. CDR3 sequence: CASSQVQEKLFF. CDR3 nucleotides: TGTGCCAGCAGCCAAGTTCAAGAAAAACTGTTTTTT.

The chain is built from TRBV13 and TRBJ2-3; D possibly corresponds to TRBD1 (5 bases). This CDR3 contains 14 residues. Germline assignment: CDR1 PRHDT and CDR2 FYEKMQ (reference sequence). Trimming cost V 3 bases and J 2 bases, with 9 bases left between them. Written as DNA, the CDR3 is TGTGCCAGCAGCTTGTGGGGCAACACAGATACGCAGTATTTT. This encodes CASSLWGNTDTQYF.

V is TRBV28 and J is TRBJ2-7, with D perhaps TRBD1 (6 bases). This CDR3 has 17 residues. Trimming pared 5 bases from V and 1 base from J, leaving 21 bases between. The germline gives CDR1 MDHEN, CDR2 SYDVKM. CDR3 bases: TGTGCCAGCAGTCTTCCCAGTGTCAACAGGGAATCCTACGAGCAGTACTTC. It yields the protein CASSLPSVNRESYEQYF.

The table lists this clonotype with a few counts. The chain couples TRBV12-3 or TRBV12-4 to TRBJ2-6, with TRBD1 identical over 7 bases. The CDR3 sequence is 15 residues long. The V and J ends lost 7 bases and 3 bases, in that order; junction bases with no gene match: 6. The chain's CDR3 is CASTRTGGGANVLTF. The CDR3 DNA sequence: TGTGCCAGCACCCGGACAGGAGGTGGGGCCAACGTCCTGACTTTC.

This chain links TRBV28 with TRBJ2-2, with a weak D call TRBD2 (6 bases). The CDR3 runs 15 residues. V gave up 3 bases and J gave up 0 bases, with 8 bases separating them. CDR1 and CDR2 (germline): MDHEN, SYDVKM. The CDR3 coding sequence is TGTGCCAGCAGTTTCCGGGACTCGAACACCGGGGAGCTGTTTTTT. Translation: CASSFRDSNTGELFF.

The chain recombines TRBV5-6 with TRBJ2-5; 10 bases agree with TRBD2. The J segment lost 4 bases and the V segment lost 4 bases, leaving 7 bases of the junction unmatched. Germline V gene data show CDR1 as SGHDT and CDR2 as YYEEEE. This CDR3 has 15 amino acids. CDR3 loop: CASSSPASGGETQYF. CDR3 DNA sequence: TGTGCCAGCAGCAGTCCGGCTAGCGGGGGAGAGACCCAGTACTTC.

The chain uses TRBV18 and TRBJ1-5; D gene ambiguous. V lost 2 bases, J lost 5 bases, and 7 bases lay in between. The CDR3 sequence is 13 residues long. In germline, CDR1 is KGHSH, CDR2 LQKENI. The CDR3 nucleotides read TGTGCCAGCTCACCAGTTAGGGATCAGCCCCAGCATTTT. It codes for CASSPVRDQPQHF. The full variable domain, completed using reference TRBV18 and TRBJ1-5, is NAGVMQNPRHLVRRRGQEARLRCSPMKGHSHVYWYRQLPEEGLKFMVYLQKENIIDESGMPKERFSAEFPKEGPSILRIQQVVRGDSAAYFCASSPVRDQPQHFGDGTRLSIL.

The chain has TRBV7-9 and TRBJ2-1; TRBD2 matches 9 bases. CDR1 and CDR2 (germline): SEHNR, FQNEAQ (reference sequence). The CDR3 length is 12 residues. V dropped 6 bases and J dropped 15; count of bases not matched to a gene: 9. The CDR3 region is CASSFAREGLFF. CDR3 DNA: TGTGCCAGCAGTTTCGCGCGGGAGGGGCTGTTCTTC.

The J gene is TRBJ2-1, the V gene TRBV4-1; 14 nucleotides line up with TRBD2. J gave up 7 bases and V 8 bases, and 13 bases lay outside the gene matches. Germline V gene sequence: CDR1 MGHRA, CDR2 YSYEKL. CDR3 size: 17 residues. The CDR3 spells CASRSGGTSGSKNEQFF. CDR3 sequence (DNA): TGCGCCAGCCGATCGGGAGGGACTAGCGGGAGCAAGAATGAGCAGTTCTTC.

This clonotype was counted between two and nine times. The rearrangement joins TRBV12-3 or TRBV12-4 to TRBJ2-3; D is undetermined. The CDR3 runs 13 residues. V was shortened by 4 bases and J by 3 bases, with 8 bases between the two germline ends. CDR3 DNA sequence: TGTGCCAGCAGTTCTATAGGGACAGATACGCAGTATTTT. Its protein product is CASSSIGTDTQYF.

The chain carries TRBV29-1 and TRBJ2-7, with 9 bases lining up with TRBD1. Per germline, CDR1 SQVTM and CDR2 ANQGSEA. Germline trimming cut 3 bases from V and 7 bases from J; bases unmatched to any gene: 10. The CDR3 is 14 amino acids. DNA of the CDR3: TGCAGCGTTGAGACGGGACAGGGTCTGAGGGAGCAGTACTTC. Its translation is CSVETGQGLREQYF.

The chain couples TRBV6-5 to TRBJ2-3; 7 bases are a match to TRBD2. This CDR3 is built from 14 residues. Trimming cost V 8 bases and J 4 bases; bases outside gene matches: 9. Germline CDR1 reads MNHEY; CDR2 reads SVGAGI. The CDR3 region is CASVSGARPDTQYF. CDR3 DNA sequence: TGTGCCAGCGTAAGCGGGGCGCGACCAGATACGCAGTATTTT.

This clonotype was recorded at least ten times. The gene calls are TRBV7-2 and TRBJ2-7; D is tentatively TRBD1 or TRBD2 (6 bases each). The V end lost 1 base, the J end lost 6 bases, and 19 bases lay between the germline ends. Looked up from germline, CDR1 is SGHTA and CDR2 is FQGNSA. The length of the CDR3 is 16 residues. CDR3 nucleotide sequence: TGTGCCAGCAGCTTAGGAAGGGGGGCAGGGAAGGGCGAGCAGTACTTC. It specifies CASSLGRGAGKGEQYF.

This rearrangement joins TRBV27 to TRBJ1-2; a weak D match, TRBD1 (6 bases). The CDR3 totals 15 residues. The V gene's germline CDR1 is MNHEY and CDR2 SMNVEV (reference sequence). V lost 2 bases and J 5 bases, leaving 15 bases between the germline ends. CDR3 sequence: CASSLVSDSTYGYTF. In DNA form, the CDR3 reads TGTGCCAGCAGTTTAGTCTCGGACAGCACGTATGGCTACACCTTC.

The V and J genes are TRBV5-1 and TRBJ2-7; TRBD2 aligns across 12 bases. Germline lookup yields CDR1 SGHRS and CDR2 YFSETQ. The junction had 10 bases not matched to a gene; V was cut back by 4 bases and J by 5 bases. This CDR3 has 16 residues. The CDR3 DNA reads TGCGCCAGCAGCCGGATAGTAGGACTAGCGGGACACGAGCAGTACTTC. It translates to CASSRIVGLAGHEQYF.

This clonotype has at least ten counts. The gene calls are TRBV12-3 or TRBV12-4 and TRBJ2-5; 9 bases line up with TRBD2. The junction had 5 bases not matched to a gene; V was cut back by 5 bases and J by 1 base. The CDR3 covers 15 residues. The CDR3 DNA follows: TGTGCCAGCAGTCTTGGACTAGCGTCCCAAGAGACCCAGTACTTC. Residues: CASSLGLASQETQYF.

V and J are TRBV7-9 and TRBJ2-6; 10 nucleotides line up with TRBD1. From germline, CDR1 is SEHNR and CDR2 FQNEAQ (reference sequence). There are 19 residues in the CDR3. The V and J ends lost 1 base and 3 bases, in that order; junction bases with no gene match: 9. The CDR3 loop is CASSLVAGTGAHGANVLTF. The DNA for the CDR3 is TGTGCCAGCAGCTTAGTGGCCGGGACAGGGGCGCATGGGGCCAACGTCCTGACTTTC.

A note on this clonotype: Relative to the germline gene, one junction end is altered; a read error may explain this. The V call is TRBV7-3, the J call TRBJ1-6, with D unclear. This CDR3 contains 14 residues. The germline V gene has CDR1 SGHTA and CDR2 FQGTGA. CDR3 in amino acids: CASSPGGENSPPHF. The CDR3 DNA follows: TGTGCCAGCTCCCCGGGCGGAGAGAATTCACCCCCCCACTTT. Using reference TRBV7-3 and TRBJ1-6 for the parts outside the CDR3, the full variable domain is GAGVSQTPSNKVTEKGKYVELRCDPISGHTALYWYRQSLGQGPEFLIYFQGTGAADDSGLPNDRFFAVRPEGSVSTLKIQRTERGDSAVYLCASSPGGENSPPHFGNGTRLTVT.

This clonotype was detected many times. V is TRBV12-3 or TRBV12-4 and J is TRBJ2-7; 10 nucleotides agree with TRBD1. V lost 6 bases to trimming and J lost 4 bases; unmatched junction nucleotides: 9. The CDR3 length is 15 residues. The CDR3 protein is CASSPGGTGVYEQYF. Written as DNA, the CDR3 is TGTGCCAGCAGCCCCGGGGGGACAGGGGTATACGAGCAGTACTTC.

The V gene is TRBV5-6, the J gene TRBJ2-7, with TRBD1 matching 8 bases. This CDR3 has 14 residues. The germline CDR1 and CDR2 sequences are SGHDT and YYEEEE. J was trimmed by 6 bases and V by 4 bases; bases with no gene match: 9. The CDR3 DNA reads as TGTGCCAGCAGCGATATGGACAGGGACGGCGAGCAGTACTTC. It yields the protein CASSDMDRDGEQYF.

This chain joins TRBV7-6 and TRBJ2-1; the D call may be TRBD1 or TRBD2 (5 bases each). Germline lookup yields CDR1 SGHVS and CDR2 FNYEAQ. V lost 2 bases and J lost 6, with 23 bases in between. The CDR3 consists of 18 residues. For the CDR3, the DNA is TGTGCCAGCAGCTTAAGGTTGAGGCAGGGTGGAGGTGCCAATGAGCAGTTCTTC. Its translation is CASSLRLRQGGGANEQFF. Variable domain in full (rest from reference TRBV7-6 and TRBJ2-1): GAGVSQSPRYKVTKRGQDVALRCDPISGHVSLYWYRQALGQGPEFLTYFNYEAQQDKSGLPNDRFSAERPEGSISTLTIQRTEQRDSAMYRCASSLRLRQGGGANEQFFGPGTRLTVL.

The V call is TRBV29-1, the J call TRBJ2-7; TRBD2 is a possible D gene (5 bases). CDR3 length: 12 residues. Germline assignment: CDR1 SQVTM and CDR2 ANQGSEA. Trimming removed 6 bases at V and 3 bases at J, with 12 bases between. CDR3 amino acids: CSVLDGDYEQYF. The CDR3 DNA reads TGCAGCGTCCTGGACGGGGACTACGAGCAGTACTTC.